Listed below are T cell receptor beta chains from one sample, sequenced in a study of shared clonotypes between healthy human individuals. The assay was immunoSEQ multiplex PCR, and TCRdb's table has in-frame clones only and misses some. The repertoire holds more than 2 million clones, with 85% to 95% as singletons. The specimen sequenced was naive CD4+ T cells sorted from blood. All receptors come from a man younger than 30 in good health. The CDR3 runs from the conserved cysteine through the conserved F or W. Fields, in order: D gene, V gene, J gene, clone size, CDR3 DNA, CDR3 protein. A D gene is named only where the DNA matches it firmly. The size field is filled for only some rows; it gives once, few, many or a size class.

-,TRBV7-6,TRBJ2-7,-,TGTGCCAGCAGCTTAATGGGCGGTCCCTACGAGCAGTACTTC,CASSLMGGPYEQYF
-,TRBV7-9,TRBJ1-6,-,TGTGCCAGCAGTCGCGGGACCGGAAATTCACCCCTCCACTTT,CASSRGTGNSPLHF
-,TRBV7-9,TRBJ1-3,-,TGTGCCAGCAGCTCGGACGGCTACTCTGGAAACACCATATATTTT,CASSSDGYSGNTIYF
-,TRBV18,TRBJ2-7,-,TGTGCCAGCTCACCCGGGACAAGCTACGAGCAGTACTTC,CASSPGTSYEQYF
-,TRBV27,TRBJ1-5,-,TGTGCCAGCAGTTTAGTCCCGAGGGGCAATCAGCCCCAGCATTTT,CASSLVPRGNQPQHF
-,TRBV30,TRBJ2-1,-,TGTGCCTGGAGCGTCGGAAGGCCATCATACAATGAGCAGTTCTTC,CAWSVGRPSYNEQFF
TRBD2,TRBV6-5,TRBJ2-7,once,TGTGCCACCGGTTCCTTAGCGGGCGGGGCTAACGAGCAGTACTTC,CATGSLAGGANEQYF
-,TRBV5-4,TRBJ1-1,-,TGTGCCAGCAGCTTGGGGGGGTTGAGGGTCGGCACTGAAGCTTTCTTT,CASSLGGLRVGTEAFF
-,TRBV5-6,TRBJ2-5,once,TGTGCCAGCAGCTTGACGGGACGGCTCCAAGAGACCCAGTACTTC,CASSLTGRLQETQYF
-,TRBV6-5,TRBJ1-1,-,TGTGCCAGCAGTACAGTGGGCACTGAAGCTTTCTTT,CASSTVGTEAFF
TRBD1,TRBV30,TRBJ2-7,-,TGTGCCTGGAGCGCCGGGACAGGGACGGTCGAGCAGTACTTC,CAWSAGTGTVEQYF
-,TRBV21-1,TRBJ2-2,-,TGTGCCAGCCGTAAGCAGCAAAGGTCCCCCCAGCTGGGGGCCGGGGAGCTGTTTTTT,CASRKQQRSPQLGAGELFF
-,TRBV5-5,TRBJ2-5,few,TGTGCCAGCAGCTTGCCGTCAGAAGAGACCCAGTACTTC,CASSLPSEETQYF
-,TRBV28,TRBJ1-1,-,TGTGCCAGCAAAGACCGGTCAATGAACACTGAAGCTTTCTTT,CASKDRSMNTEAFF
TRBD1,TRBV29-1,TRBJ2-7,-,TGCAGTGGGCAGGGGGCAAGGTACGAGCAGTACTTC,CSGQGARYEQYF
TRBD1,TRBV7-9,TRBJ1-2,-,TGTGCCAGCAGTCAGGACAGGGGGCCTCTTCATGGCTACACCTTC,CASSQDRGPLHGYTF
-,TRBV5-1,TRBJ1-2,once,TGCGCCAGCAGCTCACAGGCGCTTCCAGGCTACACCTTC,CASSSQALPGYTF
TRBD2,TRBV9,TRBJ2-1,-,TGTGCCAGCAGCGAGGCGGCCGGGACTAGCGGGAGGAATGAGCAGTTCTTC,CASSEAAGTSGRNEQFF
-,TRBV5-1,TRBJ2-6,-,TGCGCCAGCAGCTTGGCCGAGTACAACTCTGGGGCCAACGTCCTGACTTTC,CASSLAEYNSGANVLTF
-,TRBV5-1,TRBJ1-2,few,TGCGCCAGCAGCGGACTTCCCCCAACGGGCCCTCTTGGCTACACCTTC,CASSGLPPTGPLGYTF
TRBD2,TRBV19,TRBJ2-3,-,TGTGCCAGTAGTATAGTGGCTAGCGGGGGGCCTGGAGATACGCAGTATTTT,CASSIVASGGPGDTQYF
-,TRBV19,TRBJ1-3,-,TGTGCCAGTAGTATATTTTCGAGCTCTGGAAACACCATATATTTT,CASSIFSSSGNTIYF
-,TRBV28,TRBJ2-5,once,TGTGCCAGCCTAGGATCGGGGGCCGGCCAAGAGACCCAGTACTTC,CASLGSGAGQETQYF
-,TRBV4-3,TRBJ1-2,-,TGCGCCAGCAGCCAAGGGGACACCTCTAACTATGGCTACACCTTC,CASSQGDTSNYGYTF
-,TRBV28,TRBJ1-4,-,TGTGCCAGCACCTCCTCTCACCCCGGGTATACTAATGAAAAACTGTTTTTT,CASTSSHPGYTNEKLFF
-,TRBV18,TRBJ2-7,-,TGTGCCAGCTCAACTGGGCTGGCCTACGAGCAGTACTTC,CASSTGLAYEQYF
-,TRBV10-3,TRBJ1-5,-,TGTGCCATCAGTGAGGACAGTCTGGCGAATCAGCCCCAGCATTTT,CAISEDSLANQPQHF
TRBD1,TRBV28,TRBJ1-4,-,TGTGCCAGCAGACCAGGGGGAGCTCCAACTAATGAAAAACTGTTTTTT,CASRPGGAPTNEKLFF
-,TRBV5-1,TRBJ2-3,-,TGCGCCAGCAGCTTTACTAGCCCTCTCACAGATACGCAGTATTTT,CASSFTSPLTDTQYF
-,TRBV6-5,TRBJ1-1,-,TGTGCCAGCAGTCTCGCCGTGAACACTGAAGCTTTCTTT,CASSLAVNTEAFF
-,TRBV10-3,TRBJ1-1,once,TGTGCCATCACCTCGACGGAGAACACTGAAGCTTTCTTT,CAITSTENTEAFF
TRBD1,TRBV19,TRBJ1-1,-,TGTGCCAGTAGTATAATGGGACAGGGCGAGGCTGAAGCTTTCTTT,CASSIMGQGEAEAFF
-,TRBV9,TRBJ2-1,-,TGTGCCAGCAGCGTACTAGGAGGCTCCAATGAGCAGTTCTTC,CASSVLGGSNEQFF
-,TRBV19,TRBJ1-3,-,TGTGCCAGTAGTGGGTCTGGAAACACCATATATTTT,CASSGSGNTIYF
TRBD1,TRBV7-2,TRBJ1-5,-,TGTGCCAGCAGCTTGACAGGGGAAAATCAGCCCCAGCATTTT,CASSLTGENQPQHF
-,TRBV27,TRBJ2-7,-,TGTGCCAGCAGTTTTCTATCCTCCTACGAGCAGTACTTC,CASSFLSSYEQYF
TRBD2,TRBV30,TRBJ2-7,-,TGTGCCTGGAGTGCCCACTCCGGACTAGCGGGGGGGGAGCAGTACTTC,CAWSAHSGLAGGEQYF
TRBD2,TRBV4-1,TRBJ2-5,-,TGCGCCAGCAGCCAAGATGATATAGCGGGAGGGCTGGGAGAGACCCAGTACTTC,CASSQDDIAGGLGETQYF
-,TRBV6-5,TRBJ1-4,-,TGTGCCAGCAGAGACAGGCTTTCTGAAAAACTGTTTTTT,CASRDRLSEKLFF
-,TRBV4-3,TRBJ1-2,-,TGCGCCAGCAGCCAAGACTACCCTCGAAGTTCCTATGGCTACACCTTC,CASSQDYPRSSYGYTF
-,TRBV5-6,TRBJ2-7,-,TGTGCCAGCAGCTGGGGGACTGGCTCCTACGAGCAGTACTTC,CASSWGTGSYEQYF
-,TRBV23-1,TRBJ1-1,-,TGCGCCAGCAGTCAAGGTCAGGGCACTGAAGCTTTCTTT,CASSQGQGTEAFF
-,TRBV5-1,TRBJ2-5,-,TGCGCCAGCAGCTCGTCAGGGTACGCCCGTAGGGAAGAGACCCAGTACTTC,CASSSSGYARREETQYF
TRBD1,TRBV5-1,TRBJ2-3,-,TGCGCCAGCAGCTCAACAACAGGGGCCGGCGCAGATACGCAGTATTTT,CASSSTTGAGADTQYF
-,TRBV5-1,TRBJ1-1,-,TGCGCCAGCAGCGGGGACGGGACGAACACTGAAGCTTTCTTT,CASSGDGTNTEAFF